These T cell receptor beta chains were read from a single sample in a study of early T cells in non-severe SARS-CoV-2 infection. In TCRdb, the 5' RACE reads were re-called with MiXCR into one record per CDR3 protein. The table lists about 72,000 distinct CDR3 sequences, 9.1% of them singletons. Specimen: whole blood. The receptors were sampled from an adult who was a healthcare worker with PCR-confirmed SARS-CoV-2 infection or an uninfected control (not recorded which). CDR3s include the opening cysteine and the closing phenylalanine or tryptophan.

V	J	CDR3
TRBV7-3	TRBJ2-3	CASSRTADTQYF
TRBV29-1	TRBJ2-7	CSVEVGRQVSEQYF
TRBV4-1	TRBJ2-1	CASSQGRGGRYNEQFF
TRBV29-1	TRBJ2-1	CSAPGASPVGEQFF
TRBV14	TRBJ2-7	CASSQIPEHGSSGESYEQYF
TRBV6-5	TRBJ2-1	CASSYLPSGENEQFF
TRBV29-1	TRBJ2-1	CSVTPESSYNEQFF
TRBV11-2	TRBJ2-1	CASSLFAGLAGEQFF
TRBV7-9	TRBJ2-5	CASSLQGQETQYF
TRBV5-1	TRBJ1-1	CASSPEGAGAPNTEAFF
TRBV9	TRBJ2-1	CASSLRTSGSSGNEQFF
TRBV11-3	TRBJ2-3	CASSLGLGWESPDTQYF
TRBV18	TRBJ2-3	CASSPLASTDTQYF
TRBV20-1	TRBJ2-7	CSARSAGTVPIKYF
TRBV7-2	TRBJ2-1	CASSSDRAEQFF
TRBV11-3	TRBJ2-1	CASSTSSSGRARHEQFF
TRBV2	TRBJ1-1	CARGRAQNTEAFF
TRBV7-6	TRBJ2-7	CASSSTGHPYEQYF